What follows describes a single TCR beta chain. Its cognate antigen is unknown. The naive CD8 population came from CD45RO-negative cells selected for CCR7, without terminally differentiated effector memory CD45RA+ cells. CDR1 is MNHEY and CDR2 is SVGAGI in the germline V gene. Trimming took 6 bases from V and 6 from J, leaving 11 bases between them. The CDR3 runs 13 residues. This sample was taken from a study of shared clonotypes between healthy human individuals. Across the whole study: The donor pool was made up of a couple of women and three men aged 18 to 49. The study's findings and limits: Blood was the sole source, and tissue repertoires probably differ.

Generated by immunoSEQ multiplex PCR, the TCRdb table keeps only in-frame clones and is missing some. This table holds some 2 million clones, 85% to 95% found once. The TCR sequence derives from a man between 18 and 35 years old in good health. V and J are TRBV6-5 and TRBJ2-2, with D possibly TRBD1 on 5 matching bases. Sequencing was carried out using naive CD8+ T cells sorted from blood. CDR3 coding DNA: TGTGCCAGCAGCCCCACAGGTCCCGGGGAGCTGTTTTTT. This sequence encodes CASSPTGPGELFF.